A selection of T cell receptor beta chains follows, all from one sample in a study of T cells after yellow fever vaccination. TCRdb reanalysed the 5' RACE reads using MiXCR and keeps one entry per CDR3 protein. The sample lists around 250,000 distinct CDR3 sequences, around 4.9% occurring once. The sequences come from CD4+ T cells sorted from PBMCs, collected on the day of the yellow fever booster vaccination. These receptors were collected from a man aged 18 to 29 who received the YFV17D yellow fever vaccine. Each CDR3 is given with its conserved first and last residue. D genes are given only for firm matches. Size tells how often a clone was seen (once, few, many) or the class of an expanded clone, and some rows leave it out.

j_call,v_call,d_call,clone_size,cdr3_length,cdr3_aa
TRBJ1-1,TRBV7-9,-,few,16,CASSQRGSGSGTEAFF
TRBJ2-2,TRBV5-1,TRBD2,-,16,CASSSLLAGNTGELFF
TRBJ2-3,TRBV4-3,TRBD2,few,16,CASSPQTSGVGDTQYF
TRBJ2-3,TRBV6-2/TRBV6-3,-,many,12,CASSQGGDTQYF
TRBJ1-6,TRBV2,-,-,12,CASNGATSPLHF
TRBJ1-1,TRBV6-2/TRBV6-3,-,-,14,CASSYFQVNTEAFF
TRBJ1-5,TRBV7-2,-,few,15,CASSLVHGGNQPQHF
TRBJ2-2,TRBV6-6,TRBD2,few,19,CASSYASGLAGGRTGELFF
TRBJ1-2,TRBV6-1,TRBD1,few,18,CASSPGTGGPGSNYGYTF
TRBJ2-1,TRBV4-1,-,-,15,CASSQAQGHMNEQFF
TRBJ1-1,TRBV2,-,few,13,CASSRDGDGEAFF
TRBJ1-1,TRBV6-5,TRBD1,many,16,CASSYSAGGQGTEAFF
TRBJ1-2,TRBV4-3,-,many,16,CASSQAVVGGLYGYTF
TRBJ1-1,TRBV5-1,-,many,16,CASSLLAALVNTEAFF
TRBJ1-1,TRBV20-1,-,few,13,CSARGTPNTEAFF
TRBJ2-3,TRBV4-3,-,many,14,CASSRSRDSNTQYF
TRBJ1-2,TRBV7-2,TRBD1,few,13,CASSSGQGIGYTF
TRBJ1-2,TRBV7-2,-,-,13,CASSLVEKTGYTF
TRBJ2-1,TRBV7-2,-,-,14,CASSPRQVYNEQFF
TRBJ2-3,TRBV25-1,TRBD2,few,20,CASSEGLASGGPTGTDTQYF
TRBJ2-3,TRBV2,-,once,15,CASSNERHATDTQYF
TRBJ2-4,TRBV4-2,-,few,19,CASSQEVAKQGYRVYIQYF
TRBJ2-3,TRBV20-1,-,-,12,CSARDRGDTQYF
TRBJ1-5,TRBV20-1,-,-,15,CSASFGGGRYQPQHF
TRBJ2-4,TRBV12-3/TRBV12-4,-,many,13,CASSLRGVNIQYF
TRBJ1-2,TRBV27,TRBD1,many,12,CATPERGQGYTF
TRBJ2-1,TRBV24-1,-,many,15,CATSEPRGYYNEQFF
TRBJ2-2,TRBV4-1,-,few,15,CASSQDLSGSGELFF
TRBJ2-7,TRBV7-2,-,-,14,CASSPEAVSYEQYF
TRBJ2-3,TRBV7-9,TRBD1,-,14,CASSSNRGQDTQYF
TRBJ2-1,TRBV5-4,TRBD1,few,14,CASSDRQGNNEQFF